This entry lists 5 T cell receptor beta chains sequenced from one sample in a study of shared clonotypes between healthy human individuals. Measured with immunoSEQ multiplex PCR; TCRdb has only the in-frame clones, and not every one. The top ten clones hold 0.85% to 1.3% of a sample with millions of clones, less than 95% of them seen once. It was CD45RO-negative cells, positively selected for CCR7, that made up naive CD8 cells, with terminally differentiated effector memory CD45RA+ cells excluded. Sequences were obtained from naive CD8+ T cells sorted from blood. The receptors were gathered from a man aged 18 to 30 in good health.

Points on this clone: Other nucleotide sequences in the sample specify the same CDR3. The chain recombines TRBV5-4 with TRBJ1-2; D remains unclear. The V gene lost 0 bases and the J gene lost 0 bases, with 9 bases spanning the gap. There are 15 residues in the CDR3. In germline, CDR1 is SGHNT, CDR2 YYREEE (reference sequence). The CDR3 DNA sequence: TGTGCCAGCAGCTTGGAAGGGCTAGCTAACTATGGCTACACCTTC. Translated: CASSLEGLANYGYTF.

The CDR3 sequence: CASRLSFNPWRNQPQHF. As DNA, the CDR3 is TGTGCAAGTCGCTTATCCTTTAACCCTTGGCGCAATCAGCCCCAGCATTTT. The V gene is TRBV12-2, the J gene TRBJ1-5; TRBD1, as called in the table, went unchecked against the DNA. TRBV12-2 is assigned pseudogene status. There are 17 residues in the CDR3.

V usage is TRBV5-6 and J usage is TRBJ2-3, with D perhaps TRBD1 (6 bases). V lost 5 bases and J lost 6, with 16 bases in between. The CDR3 totals 14 residues. Germline CDR1 and CDR2: SGHDT and YYEEEE. The CDR3 is CASRVFRQGDTQYF. CDR3 in DNA: TGTGCCAGCAGAGTGTTCCGTCAGGGGGATACGCAGTATTTT.

V is TRBV7-9 and J is TRBJ2-3; D uncertain. Germline-derived CDR1 and CDR2 are SEHNR and FQNEAQ (reference sequence). The CDR3 sequence is 15 residues long. Trimming left V 8 bases short and J 0 bases short, with 15 bases between. CDR3 DNA sequence: TGTGCCAGCGGGCACGGTACGTCTAGCACAGATACGCAGTATTTT. This translates into CASGHGTSSTDTQYF.

The rearrangement uses TRBV19 and TRBJ2-1, with 11 nucleotides matching TRBD2. CDR3 length: 15 residues. Germline-derived CDR1 and CDR2 are LNHDA and SQIVND (reference sequence). V was pared by 5 bases and J by 8 bases, with 8 bases of the junction left unmatched. CDR3 loop: CASSGLAGGPHEQFF. In DNA, the CDR3 is TGTGCCAGTAGTGGACTAGCGGGTGGACCCCATGAGCAGTTCTTC.